The entry that follows covers one T cell receptor (beta chain) sequence. A much larger clone lies one base from this, so it may be a read error. Total RNA (around 500 ng) served as template for TCR beta cDNA synthesis primed by a constant-region primer. Three nested multiplex PCR rounds, a slightly modified ARM-PCR method, built the TCR beta libraries. Running nine to ten cycles apiece, the first two PCR rounds relied on TRBV1-TRBV30 forward primers together with a C-beta reverse primer. One entry per CDR3 protein results from TCRdb running MiXCR on the multiplex PCR reads. The sample lists about 320,000 distinct CDR3 sequences, over 55% occurring once. Germline DNA was extracted too, while blood RNA derived from unsorted whole blood. The CDR3 is made up of 14 amino acids. The V gene's germline CDR1 is LGHNA and CDR2 YNFKEQ. These data come from a study of tumor-infiltrating lymphocytes in primary liver carcinoma. The wider study: By surgical resection, the patients were treated for their primary liver carcinoma. The five patients, who were men and women, ranged in age from 30 to 69 years. Tumors were staged T1-T3 N0M0 and measured roughly 4 to 11 cm across.

This chain links TRBV4-2 with TRBJ1-1, with D unclear. This TCR was recovered from a man aged 35-49 years with primary liver carcinoma and hepatitis B virus infection. Sequencing input: peripheral blood. The CDR3 reads CTSSPPSGNTEAFF. DNA for the CDR3: TGTACCAGCAGCCCACCCTCTGGGAACACTGAAGCTTTCTTT.